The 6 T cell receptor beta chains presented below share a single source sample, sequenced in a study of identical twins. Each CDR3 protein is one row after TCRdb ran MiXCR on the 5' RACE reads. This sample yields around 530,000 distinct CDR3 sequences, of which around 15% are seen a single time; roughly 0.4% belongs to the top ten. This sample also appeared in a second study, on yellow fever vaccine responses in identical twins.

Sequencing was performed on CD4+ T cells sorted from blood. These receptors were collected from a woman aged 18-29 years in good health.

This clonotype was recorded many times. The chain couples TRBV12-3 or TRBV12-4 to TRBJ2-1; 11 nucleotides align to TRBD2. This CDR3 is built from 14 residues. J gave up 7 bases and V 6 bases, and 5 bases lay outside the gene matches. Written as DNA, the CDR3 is TGTGCCAGCAGGACTAGCGGGAACATAAATGAGCAGTTCTTC. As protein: CASRTSGNINEQFF.

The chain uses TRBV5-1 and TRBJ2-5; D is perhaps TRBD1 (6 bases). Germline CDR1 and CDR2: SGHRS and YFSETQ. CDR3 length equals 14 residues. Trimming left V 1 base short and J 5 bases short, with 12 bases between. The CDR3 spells CASSLSQGLETQYF. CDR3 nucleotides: TGCGCCAGCAGCTTGAGTCAGGGGCTGGAGACCCAGTACTTC.

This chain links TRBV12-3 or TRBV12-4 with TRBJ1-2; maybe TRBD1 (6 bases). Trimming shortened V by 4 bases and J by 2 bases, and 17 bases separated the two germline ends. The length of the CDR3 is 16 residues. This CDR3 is CASSYREGGPNYGYTF. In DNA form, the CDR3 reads TGTGCCAGCAGTTATCGTGAAGGGGGTCCAAACTATGGCTACACCTTC.

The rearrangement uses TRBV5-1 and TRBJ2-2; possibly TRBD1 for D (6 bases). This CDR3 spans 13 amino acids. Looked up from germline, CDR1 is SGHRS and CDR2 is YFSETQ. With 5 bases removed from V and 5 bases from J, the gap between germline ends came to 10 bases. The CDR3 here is CASRKTGTGELFF. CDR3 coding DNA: TGCGCCAGCAGAAAAACAGGGACCGGGGAGCTGTTTTTT.

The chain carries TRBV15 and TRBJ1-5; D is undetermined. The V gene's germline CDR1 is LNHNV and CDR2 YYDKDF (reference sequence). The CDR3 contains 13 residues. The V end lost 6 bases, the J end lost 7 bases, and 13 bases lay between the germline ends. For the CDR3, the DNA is TGTGCCACCAGGATGGGCCCGGCACAGCCCCAGCATTTT. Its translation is CATRMGPAQPQHF.

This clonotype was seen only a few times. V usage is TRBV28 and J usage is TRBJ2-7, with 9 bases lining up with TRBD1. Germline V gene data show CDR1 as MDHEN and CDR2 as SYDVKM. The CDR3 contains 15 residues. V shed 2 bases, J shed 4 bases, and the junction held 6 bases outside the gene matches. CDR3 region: CASSLDGTGTYEQYF. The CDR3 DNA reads TGTGCCAGCAGTTTAGACGGGACAGGGACATACGAGCAGTACTTC.